The rows below give T cell receptor beta chains drawn from one sample of a study of radiotherapy plus CTLA-4 blockade in lung cancer. TCRdb's table, derived via immunoSEQ multiplex PCR, lists solely in-frame clones and lacks some. Here the sample spans about 110,000 clones, over 65% being singletons. This specimen was peripheral blood, taken from a patient treated with radiotherapy plus ipilimumab. The receptors originated from a human donor with non-small cell lung cancer that progressed on radiotherapy plus ipilimumab. Some clones in this sample may be carry-over from other donors' samples. The conserved cysteine and the conserved F or W are not part of the CDR3 here. The D gene is left open where the match is weak. Clone sizes are given selectively: once, few, many, or a class where the clone is expanded.

cdr3_aa	d_call	j_call	clone_size	v_call
ASSVGVGGGYGYT	.	TRBJ1-2	once	TRBV6-1
ASSLDSGTLAKNIQY	.	TRBJ2-4	once	TRBV5-4
ASSLTGTNSPLH	.	TRBJ1-6	.	TRBV7-9
ASSIARAPDYGYT	.	TRBJ1-2	once	TRBV19
ASSFVNEQY	.	TRBJ2-7	.	TRBV11-2
ASSATVNTEAF	.	TRBJ1-1	.	TRBV19
ASSRRLAGTLPYNEQF	TRBD2	TRBJ2-1	once	TRBV4-3
ASSYQQRGGYNEQF	TRBD2	TRBJ2-1	.	TRBV6-6
ASSDPPGGLTEAF	.	TRBJ1-1	.	TRBV6-6
ASSKDRGAEAF	TRBD1	TRBJ1-1	.	TRBV2
ASSLTGDNEQF	.	TRBJ2-1	.	TRBV7-9
ASSLRDTIRYGYT	.	TRBJ1-2	.	TRBV7-2
ASSSRDTYSNQPQH	.	TRBJ1-5	.	TRBV5-5
ASSDSARGGPDTQY	TRBD2	TRBJ2-3	.	TRBV6-4
ASSLSRQGAETQY	TRBD1	TRBJ2-5	.	TRBV7-2
ASSSTGGVTEAF	TRBD1	TRBJ1-1	.	TRBV7-3
ASSPDSSTNEKLF	.	TRBJ1-4	.	TRBV5-5
ASSLVPGIGNSPLH	.	TRBJ1-6	once	TRBV5-1
ASSLAQGGTEAF	.	TRBJ1-1	.	TRBV7-2
ASSQIPSGGAGNQETQY	TRBD2	TRBJ2-5	.	TRBV4-2
ASSLVRDQETQY	.	TRBJ2-5	.	TRBV5-1
ASSLAGTTGELF	.	TRBJ2-2	.	TRBV7-2
ATWHGDLAYGYT	.	TRBJ1-2	.	TRBV15
ASSATVNTGELF	.	TRBJ2-2	.	TRBV25-1
ASSFHAGVGQY	TRBD2	TRBJ2-7	.	TRBV28
ASSSRQRRIVHTEAF	.	TRBJ1-1	.	TRBV27
ASSVLTEDGYT	.	TRBJ1-2	.	TRBV9
ASSQVAASYNEQF	.	TRBJ2-1	.	TRBV4-2
ASSSSRYQPQH	.	TRBJ1-5	.	TRBV27
ASKDRNTGELF	.	TRBJ2-2	.	TRBV27
ASSTSQGGEETQY	.	TRBJ2-5	few	TRBV5-1
ASSGQAWTGELF	TRBD1	TRBJ2-2	.	TRBV7-3
AVSPGRSHYEQY	.	TRBJ2-7	once	TRBV10-3
ASRWETQY	.	TRBJ2-5	.	TRBV2
ASSSPYPGEEQY	.	TRBJ2-7	.	TRBV6-1
ASSFWTGSTDTQY	TRBD1	TRBJ2-3	.	TRBV7-9